The 10 T cell receptor beta chains below all came from one sample that was sequenced in a study of human T cells and chemical hapten exposure. TCRdb passed the RACE reads through MiXCR, listing each CDR3 protein once. The sample contains a few hundred thousand distinct CDR3 sequences, over 6% of which appear only once. Documented time point: patch test 2, 6 weeks after DPC sensitization. The treatment denotes: therapeutic diphenylcyclopropenone sensitization with weekly scalp DPC. The starting material was whole blood, obtained in connection with sensitization to the hapten diphenylcyclopropenone (DPC). These receptor sequences come from a woman between 18 and 29 years old with alopecia areata. Some clones in this sample may be carry-over from other donors' samples.

This clonotype was seen a few times. The V call is TRBV7-9, the J call TRBJ1-2, with no clear D. V dropped 0 bases and J dropped 6 bases, with 8 bases sitting between them. The CDR3 runs to 13 residues. Germline values: CDR1 SEHNR, CDR2 FQNEAQ (reference sequence). The DNA of the CDR3 is TGTGCCAGCAGCTTAGCAGCGTCCCATGGCTACACCTTC. This encodes CASSLAASHGYTF.

The chain joins TRBV4-3 to TRBJ2-3; 10 bases map to TRBD2. The CDR3 has 17 residues. CDR1 is LGHNA, CDR2 YSLEER, per germline. Losses at the gene ends were 4 bases for V and 2 bases for J; bases not matched to a gene: 9. The CDR3 sequence is CASSRTVAGGLTDTQYF. The CDR3 nucleotides read TGCGCCAGCAGCCGCACCGTAGCGGGGGGCCTCACAGATACGCAGTATTTT.

This clonotype was seen a handful of times. V usage is TRBV28 and J usage is TRBJ2-7; TRBD2 is a possible D gene (6 bases). V lost 7 bases and J lost 5, with 15 bases in between. The CDR3 spans 13 residues. Germline V lookup: CDR1 MDHEN, CDR2 SYDVKM. The CDR3 region has the DNA TGTGCCAGCATAAGGGGAGGTGGGGACGAGCAGTACTTC. This encodes CASIRGGGDEQYF. Supplemented by reference TRBV28 and TRBJ2-7, the full variable domain reads DVKVTQSSRYLVKRTGEKVFLECVQDMDHENMFWYRQDPGLGLRLIYFSYDVKMKEKGDIPEGYSVSREKKERFSLILESASTNQTSMYLCASIRGGGDEQYFGPGTRLTVT.

This rearrangement joins TRBV5-4 to TRBJ1-1, with 7 nucleotides matching TRBD1. CDR3 length: 15 residues. In germline, CDR1 is SGHNT, CDR2 YYREEE (reference sequence). J was trimmed by 0 bases and V by 1 base; bases with no gene match: 3. For the CDR3, the DNA is TGTGCCAGCAGCTTGAGGGGGCCGGTGAACACTGAAGCTTTCTTT. Amino acids: CASSLRGPVNTEAFF.

In its sample, this clonotype was seen many times. V is TRBV12-3 or TRBV12-4 and J is TRBJ1-3, with unresolved D. V shed 7 bases and J shed 4 bases, with 20 bases lying between them. The CDR3 contains 16 residues. Here the CDR3 reads CASTHPRGGPGNTIYF. The CDR3 nucleotides read TGTGCCAGCACCCATCCTCGTGGAGGGCCCGGAAACACCATATATTTT.

This clonotype was found a few times. The chain links TRBV18 to TRBJ1-1; D gene uncertain. CDR3 length: 13 residues. The V gene lost 5 bases and the J gene lost 8 bases, with 15 bases spanning the gap. Germline CDR1 KGHSH, CDR2 LQKENI. CDR3 loop: CASSSISRGEAFF. The CDR3 DNA follows: TGTGCCAGCTCATCAATATCGCGGGGAGAAGCTTTCTTT.

This clonotype was counted between two and nine times. The genes are TRBV12-3 or TRBV12-4 and TRBJ2-1, with 10 bases lining up with TRBD1. The J segment lost 4 bases and the V segment lost 10 bases, leaving 7 bases of the junction unmatched. The CDR3 runs 14 residues. The CDR3 protein is CAIARDRGYNEQFF. The CDR3 coding sequence is TGTGCCATCGCCCGGGACAGGGGTTACAATGAGCAGTTCTTC.

The CDR3, as DNA: TGTGCCAGCAGTCCCGACCCCCGAGGGCACATTCAGTACTTC. Its translation is CASSPDPRGHIQYF. This rearrangement joins TRBV28 to TRBJ2-4, with D perhaps matching TRBD2 (5 bases). Germline lookup yields CDR1 MDHEN and CDR2 SYDVKM. This CDR3 contains 14 residues. V was shortened by 5 bases and J by 8 bases, with 16 bases between the two germline ends.

The rearrangement uses TRBV2 and TRBJ2-7; D may be TRBD1 (7 bases). Trimming cost V 3 bases and J 6 bases, with 15 bases left between them. Germline loops: CDR1 SNHLY, CDR2 FYNNEI. CDR3 length: 14 residues. The DNA for the CDR3 is TGTGCCAGCAGTGATCCGGCAGGGGGGCGCGAGCAGTACTTC. As protein: CASSDPAGGREQYF. Combining the CDR3 with reference TRBV2 and TRBJ2-7 gives the whole variable domain EPEVTQTPSHQVTQMGQEVILRCVPISNHLYFYWYRQILGQKVEFLVSFYNNEISEKSEIFDDQFSVERPDGSNFTLKIRSTKLEDSAMYFCASSDPAGGREQYFGPGTRLTVT.

The sample holds many counts of this clonotype. This chain links TRBV4-3 with TRBJ2-1; 12 nucleotides match TRBD2. Germline CDR1 and CDR2: LGHNA and YSLEER. The CDR3 has 15 amino acids. J lost 8 bases, V lost 2 bases, and 4 bases had no gene match. The CDR3 sequence is CASSQTSGGFYEQFF. The DNA for the CDR3 is TGCGCCAGCAGCCAAACTAGCGGGGGGTTCTATGAGCAGTTCTTC.